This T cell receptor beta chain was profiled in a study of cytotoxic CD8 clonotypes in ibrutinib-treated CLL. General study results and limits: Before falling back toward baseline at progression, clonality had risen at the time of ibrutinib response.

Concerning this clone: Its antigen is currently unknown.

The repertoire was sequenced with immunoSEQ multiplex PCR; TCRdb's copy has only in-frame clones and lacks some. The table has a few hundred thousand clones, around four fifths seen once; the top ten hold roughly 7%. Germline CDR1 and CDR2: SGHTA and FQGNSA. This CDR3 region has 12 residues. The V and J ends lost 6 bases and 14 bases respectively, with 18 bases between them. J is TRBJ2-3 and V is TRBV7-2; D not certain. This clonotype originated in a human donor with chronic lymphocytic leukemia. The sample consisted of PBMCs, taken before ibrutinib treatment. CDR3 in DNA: TGTGCCAGCAGAATAGAGGCACTCGAACCGTATTTT. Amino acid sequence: CASRIEALEPYF.